This paragraph covers one TCR beta chain sequence. These data come from a study of T-cell memory formation after mild COVID-19. On the study more broadly: The TCR clusters were mostly specific to one donor.

The CDR3 has 11 residues. 5'RACE primed from the constant segment yielded TCR alpha and TCR beta cDNA libraries bearing sample barcodes and UMIs. TCRdb used MiXCR to reprocess the 5' RACE reads, holding one entry per CDR3 protein. The sample comprises 210,000 or so distinct CDR3 sequences, around 25% of which are singletons, and about 10% rests with the top ten. J is TRBJ2-3 and V is TRBV21-1. TRBV21-1 is termed a pseudogene. Sequences were obtained from PBMCs or a T cell subset sorted from them (not recorded which). The source of this sequence is an adult woman who had mild COVID-19 (a few samples of this study predate the infection). Cell type and time point are not known. The DNA of the CDR3 is TGTGCCAGCAGCATGACAGATACGCAGTATTTT. This codes for CASSMTDTQYF.